The source of this T cell receptor (beta chain) is a study of blood T cell repertoires in COVID-19. Study-level information: Specimens from acute and convalescent COVID-19 originated in the United States, Italy and Spain. Nucleic acid was either cDNA or gDNA, and it came from T cells, B-cell-depleted T cells, or PBMCs.

As handled by the study authors: Estimated nucleated cell counts came from reference gene primer amplification. Sequencing was performed with immunoSEQ multiplex PCR; in TCRdb, only in-frame clones are kept and a portion is missing. V and J calls and clone size are copied from that table; D and trimming were computed from the DNA. The table has tens of thousands of clones, 80% to 90% seen once. Germline lookup yields CDR1 KGHSH and CDR2 LQKENI. The CDR3 loop spans 12 amino acids. With V trimmed by 6 bases and J by 8 bases, 6 bases remained unmatched. This chain uses TRBV18 with TRBJ1-2; 7 nucleotides agree with TRBD1. The clonotype was recovered from a man aged 70-80 years with acute or convalescent COVID-19. The sequenced sample was peripheral blood. CDR3 nucleotides: TGTGCCAGCTCTCCTGGGACAGAAGGCTACACCTTC. Protein: CASSPGTEGYTF. The full variable domain, in which reference TRBV18 and TRBJ1-2 provide the parts outside the CDR3, is NAGVMQNPRHLVRRRGQEARLRCSPMKGHSHVYWYRQLPEEGLKFMVYLQKENIIDESGMPKERFSAEFPKEGPSILRIQQVVRGDSAAYFCASSPGTEGYTFGSGTRLTVV.